This T cell receptor beta chain was identified during a study of T cell repertoires in cytomegalovirus infection. TCRdb reanalysed the reads using MiXCR and keeps one entry per CDR3 protein. The table has a few hundred thousand distinct CDR3 sequences, 40% seen once. As to this clonotype: Its matching antigen is unknown.

V was clipped by 2 bases and J by 0 bases, with 14 bases between them. The germline V gene encodes CDR1 SEHNR and CDR2 FQNEAQ (reference sequence). The CDR3 has 16 amino acids. Study observations and caveats: Using cumulative public TCR beta family frequency, the authors identified those who carried CMV together with the relevant HLA.

The V and J genes are TRBV7-9 and TRBJ2-7; unclear D gene. The sequencing used cultured PBMCs, collected from culture after CMV antigen stimulation. The receptor's source is a human donor in good health (CMV status not recorded). Some clones in this sample may be carry-over from other donors' samples. CDR3 bases: TGTGCCAGCAGCTTAAAAGGCGGCTTTGACTCCTACGAGCAGTACTTC. Its protein is CASSLKGGFDSYEQYF.